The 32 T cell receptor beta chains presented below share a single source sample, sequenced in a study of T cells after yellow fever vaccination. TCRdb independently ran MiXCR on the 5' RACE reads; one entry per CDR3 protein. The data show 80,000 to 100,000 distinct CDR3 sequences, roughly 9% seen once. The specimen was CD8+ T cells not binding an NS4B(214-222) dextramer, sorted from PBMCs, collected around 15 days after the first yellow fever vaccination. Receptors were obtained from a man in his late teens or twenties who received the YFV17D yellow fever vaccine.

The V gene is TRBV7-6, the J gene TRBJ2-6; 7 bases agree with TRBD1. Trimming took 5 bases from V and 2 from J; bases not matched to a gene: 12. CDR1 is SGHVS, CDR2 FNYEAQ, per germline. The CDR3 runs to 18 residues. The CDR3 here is CASSPYQGESTGANVLTF. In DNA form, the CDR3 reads TGTGCCAGCAGCCCGTACCAGGGGGAAAGTACTGGGGCCAACGTCCTGACTTTC.

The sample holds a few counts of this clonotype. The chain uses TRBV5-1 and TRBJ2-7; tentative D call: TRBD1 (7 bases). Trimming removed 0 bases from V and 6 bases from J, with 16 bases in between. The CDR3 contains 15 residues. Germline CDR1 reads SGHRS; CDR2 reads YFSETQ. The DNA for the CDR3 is TGCGCCAGCAGCTTGGCGGCGGGACAGATCCCCGAGCAGTACTTC. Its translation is CASSLAAGQIPEQYF.

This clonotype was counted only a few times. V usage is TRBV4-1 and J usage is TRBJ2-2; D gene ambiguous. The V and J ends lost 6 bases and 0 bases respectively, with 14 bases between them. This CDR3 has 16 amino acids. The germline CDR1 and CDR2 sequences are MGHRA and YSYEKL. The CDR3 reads CASSWADATNTGELFF. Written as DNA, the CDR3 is TGCGCCAGCAGTTGGGCGGACGCGACGAACACCGGGGAGCTGTTTTTT.

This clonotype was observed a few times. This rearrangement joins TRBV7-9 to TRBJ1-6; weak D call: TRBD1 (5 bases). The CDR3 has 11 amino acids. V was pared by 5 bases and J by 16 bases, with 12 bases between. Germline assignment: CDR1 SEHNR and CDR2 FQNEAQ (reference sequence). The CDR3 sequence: CASSQGPKLHF. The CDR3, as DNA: TGTGCCAGCAGCCAGGGCCCAAAACTCCACTTT.

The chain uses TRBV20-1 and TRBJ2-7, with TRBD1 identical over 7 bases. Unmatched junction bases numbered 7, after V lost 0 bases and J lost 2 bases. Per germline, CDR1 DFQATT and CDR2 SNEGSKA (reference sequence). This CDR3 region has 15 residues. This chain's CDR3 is CSARDLGQNTYEQYF. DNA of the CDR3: TGCAGTGCTAGAGACCTGGGACAGAATACCTACGAGCAGTACTTC.

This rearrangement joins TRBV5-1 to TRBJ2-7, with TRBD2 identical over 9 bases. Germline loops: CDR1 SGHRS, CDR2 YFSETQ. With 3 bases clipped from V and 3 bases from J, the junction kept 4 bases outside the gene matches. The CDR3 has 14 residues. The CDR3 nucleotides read TGCGCCAGCAGCTGGGGTAGCGGGGGCTACGAGCAGTACTTC. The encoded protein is CASSWGSGGYEQYF.

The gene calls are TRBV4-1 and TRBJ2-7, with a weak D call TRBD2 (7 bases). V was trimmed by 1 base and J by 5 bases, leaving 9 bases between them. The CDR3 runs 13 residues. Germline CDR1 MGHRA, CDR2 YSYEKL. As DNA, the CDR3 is TGCGCCAGCAGCCAAGGGGGGGGCGACGAGCAGTACGTC. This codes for CASSQGGGDEQYV.

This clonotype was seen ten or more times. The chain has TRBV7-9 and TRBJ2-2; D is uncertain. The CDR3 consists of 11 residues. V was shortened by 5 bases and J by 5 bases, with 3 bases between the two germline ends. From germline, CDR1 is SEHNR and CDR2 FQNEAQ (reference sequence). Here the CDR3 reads CASSITGELFF. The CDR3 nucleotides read TGTGCCAGCAGCATTACCGGGGAGCTGTTTTTT.

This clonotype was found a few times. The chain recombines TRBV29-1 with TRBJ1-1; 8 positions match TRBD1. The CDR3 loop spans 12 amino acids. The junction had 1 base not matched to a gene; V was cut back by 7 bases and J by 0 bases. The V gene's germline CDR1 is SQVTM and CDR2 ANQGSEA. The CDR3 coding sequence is TGCAGCGGCAGGGGGCTGAACACTGAAGCTTTCTTT. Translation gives CSGRGLNTEAFF. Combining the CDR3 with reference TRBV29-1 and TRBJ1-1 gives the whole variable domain SAVISQKPSRDICQRGTSLTIQCQVDSQVTMMFWYRQQPGQSLTLIATANQGSEATYESGFVIDKFPISRPNLTFSTLTVSNMSPEDSSIYLCSGRGLNTEAFFGQGTRLTVV.

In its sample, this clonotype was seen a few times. The CDR3 region has the DNA TGCGCCAGCAGTGAGGCGGCCGCGAGCTCCTACAATGAGCAGTTCTTC. Amino acids: CASSEAAASSYNEQFF. The chain links TRBV10-1 to TRBJ2-1, with D unresolved. The CDR3 has 16 residues. V gave up 2 bases and J gave up 0 bases, with 11 bases separating them. Germline CDR1 reads WNHNN; CDR2 reads SYGVQD (reference sequence).

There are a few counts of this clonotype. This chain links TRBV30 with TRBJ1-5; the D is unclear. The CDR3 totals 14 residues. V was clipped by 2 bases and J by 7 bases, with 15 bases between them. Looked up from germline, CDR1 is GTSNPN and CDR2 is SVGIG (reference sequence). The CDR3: CAWSLPVSPQPQHF. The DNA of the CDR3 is TGTGCCTGGAGTCTCCCTGTGAGTCCCCAGCCCCAGCATTTT.

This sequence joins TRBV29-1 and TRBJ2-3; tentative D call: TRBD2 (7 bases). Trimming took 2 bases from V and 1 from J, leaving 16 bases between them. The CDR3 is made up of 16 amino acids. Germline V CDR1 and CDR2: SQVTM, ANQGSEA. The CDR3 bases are TGCAGCGTTGAAAGGGTGCGGGGGCGGGGCACAGATACGCAGTATTTT. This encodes CSVERVRGRGTDTQYF.

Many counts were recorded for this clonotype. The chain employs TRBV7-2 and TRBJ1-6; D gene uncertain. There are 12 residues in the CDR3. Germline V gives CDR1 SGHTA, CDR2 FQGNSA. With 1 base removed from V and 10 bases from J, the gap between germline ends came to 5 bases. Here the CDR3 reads CASSLGSSPLHF. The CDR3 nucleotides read TGTGCCAGCAGCTTAGGAAGCTCACCCCTCCACTTT.

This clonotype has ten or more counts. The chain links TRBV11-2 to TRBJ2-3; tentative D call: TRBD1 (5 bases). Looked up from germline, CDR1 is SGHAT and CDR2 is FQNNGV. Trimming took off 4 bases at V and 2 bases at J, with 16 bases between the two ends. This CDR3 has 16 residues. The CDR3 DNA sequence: TGTGCCAGCAGCTGGGGCCGTAGTCCAGACACAGATACGCAGTATTTT. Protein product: CASSWGRSPDTDTQYF. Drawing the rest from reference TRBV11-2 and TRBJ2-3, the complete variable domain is EAGVAQSPRYKIIEKRQSVAFWCNPISGHATLYWYQQILGQGPKLLIQFQNNGVVDDSQLPKDRFSAERLKGVDSTLKIQPAKLEDSAVYLCASSWGRSPDTDTQYFGPGTRLTVL.

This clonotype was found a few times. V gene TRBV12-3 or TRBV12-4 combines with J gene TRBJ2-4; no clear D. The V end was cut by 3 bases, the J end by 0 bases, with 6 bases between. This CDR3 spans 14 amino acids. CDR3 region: CASSFRLAKNIQYF. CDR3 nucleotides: TGTGCCAGCAGTTTTAGACTAGCCAAAAACATTCAGTACTTC.

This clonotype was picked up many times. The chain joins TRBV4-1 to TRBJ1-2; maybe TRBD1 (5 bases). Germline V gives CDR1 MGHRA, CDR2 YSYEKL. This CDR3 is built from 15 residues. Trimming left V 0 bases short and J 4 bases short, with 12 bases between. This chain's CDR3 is CASSQDPGGFYGYTF. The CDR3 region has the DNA TGCGCCAGCAGCCAAGATCCGGGGGGATTCTATGGCTACACCTTC.

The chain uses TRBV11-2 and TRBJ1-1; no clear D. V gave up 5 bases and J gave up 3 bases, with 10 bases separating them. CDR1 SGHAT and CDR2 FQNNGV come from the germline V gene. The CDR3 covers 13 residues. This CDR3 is CASSPGPYTEAFF. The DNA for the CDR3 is TGTGCCAGCAGCCCCGGCCCTTACACTGAAGCTTTCTTT.

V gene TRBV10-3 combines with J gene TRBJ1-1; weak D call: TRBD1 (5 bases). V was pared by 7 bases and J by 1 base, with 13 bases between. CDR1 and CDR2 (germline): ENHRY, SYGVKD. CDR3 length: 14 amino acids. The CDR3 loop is CAIKLAGRNTEAFF. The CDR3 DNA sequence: TGTGCCATCAAATTGGCGGGACGGAACACTGAAGCTTTCTTT.

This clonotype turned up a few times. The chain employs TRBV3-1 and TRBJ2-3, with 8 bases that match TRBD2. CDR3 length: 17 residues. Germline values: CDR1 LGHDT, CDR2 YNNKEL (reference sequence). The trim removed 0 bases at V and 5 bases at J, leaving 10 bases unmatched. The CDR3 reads CASSQDLGTSLGDTQYF. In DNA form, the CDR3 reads TGTGCCAGCAGCCAAGATTTAGGGACTAGTCTCGGAGATACGCAGTATTTT.

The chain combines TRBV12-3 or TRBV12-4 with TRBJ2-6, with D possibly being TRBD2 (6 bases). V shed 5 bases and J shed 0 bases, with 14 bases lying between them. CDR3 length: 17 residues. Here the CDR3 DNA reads TGTGCCAGCAGTCGACTAGAGGGAAACTCTGGGGCCAACGTCCTGACTTTC. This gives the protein CASSRLEGNSGANVLTF.

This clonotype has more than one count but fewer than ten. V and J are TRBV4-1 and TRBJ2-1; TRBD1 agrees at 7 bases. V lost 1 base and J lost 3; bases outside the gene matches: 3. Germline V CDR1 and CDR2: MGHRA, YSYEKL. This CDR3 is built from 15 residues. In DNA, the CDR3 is TGCGCCAGCAGCCAAGTGCAGGGGGTCTACAATGAGCAGTTCTTC. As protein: CASSQVQGVYNEQFF.

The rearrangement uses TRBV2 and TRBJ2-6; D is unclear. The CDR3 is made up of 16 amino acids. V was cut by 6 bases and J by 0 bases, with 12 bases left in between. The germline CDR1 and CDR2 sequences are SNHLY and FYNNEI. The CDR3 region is CASRGRIDSGANVLTF. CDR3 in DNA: TGTGCCAGCAGAGGCCGCATAGACTCTGGGGCCAACGTCCTGACTTTC.

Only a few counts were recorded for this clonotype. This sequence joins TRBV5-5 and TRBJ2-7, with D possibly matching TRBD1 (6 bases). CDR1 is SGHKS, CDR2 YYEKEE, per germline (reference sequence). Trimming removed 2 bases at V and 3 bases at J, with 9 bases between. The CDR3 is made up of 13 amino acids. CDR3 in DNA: TGTGCCAGCAGCTTAGGACAGAACTACGAGCAGTACGTC. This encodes CASSLGQNYEQYV.

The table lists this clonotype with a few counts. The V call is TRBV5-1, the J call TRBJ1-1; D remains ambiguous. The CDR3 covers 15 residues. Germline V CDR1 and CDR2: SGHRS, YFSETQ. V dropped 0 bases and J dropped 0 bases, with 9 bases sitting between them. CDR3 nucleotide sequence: TGCGCCAGCAGCTTGGTAGGAGGCGTGAACACTGAAGCTTTCTTT. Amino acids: CASSLVGGVNTEAFF.

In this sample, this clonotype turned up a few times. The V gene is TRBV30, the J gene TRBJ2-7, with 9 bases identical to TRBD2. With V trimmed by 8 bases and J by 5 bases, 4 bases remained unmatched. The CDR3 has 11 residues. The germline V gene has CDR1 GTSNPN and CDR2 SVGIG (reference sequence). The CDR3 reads CALSGGHEQYF. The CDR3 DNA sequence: TGTGCCCTTAGCGGGGGCCACGAGCAGTACTTC.

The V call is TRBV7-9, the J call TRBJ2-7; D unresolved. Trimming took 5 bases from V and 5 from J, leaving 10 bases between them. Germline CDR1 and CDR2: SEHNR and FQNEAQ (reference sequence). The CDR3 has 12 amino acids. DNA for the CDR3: TGTGCCAGCAGCACTCCGGGCCACGAGCAGTACGTC. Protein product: CASSTPGHEQYV.

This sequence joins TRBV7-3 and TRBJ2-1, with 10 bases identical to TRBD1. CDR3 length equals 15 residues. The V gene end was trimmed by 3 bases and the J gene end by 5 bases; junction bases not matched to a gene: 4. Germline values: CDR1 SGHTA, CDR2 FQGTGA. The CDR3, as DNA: TGTGCCAGCAGCTTGATCGGGACAGGGGACAATGAGCAGTTCTTC. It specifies CASSLIGTGDNEQFF. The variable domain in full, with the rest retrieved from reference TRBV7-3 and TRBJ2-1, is GAGVSQTPSNKVTEKGKYVELRCDPISGHTALYWYRQSLGQGPEFLIYFQGTGAADDSGLPNDRFFAVRPEGSVSTLKIQRTERGDSAVYLCASSLIGTGDNEQFFGPGTRLTVL.

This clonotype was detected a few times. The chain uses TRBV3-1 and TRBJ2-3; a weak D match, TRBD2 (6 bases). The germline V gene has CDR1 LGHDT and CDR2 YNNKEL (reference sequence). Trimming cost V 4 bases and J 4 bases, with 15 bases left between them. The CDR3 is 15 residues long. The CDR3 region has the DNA TGTGCCAGCAGCCTCCTGACTAGTCCGCCAGATACGCAGTATTTT. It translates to CASSLLTSPPDTQYF.

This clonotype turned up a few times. In DNA, the CDR3 is TGTGCCAGCAGTCCCCAACGGTCGGGTCTGGAAGCTTTCTTT. It yields the protein CASSPQRSGLEAFF. The chain has TRBV12-3 or TRBV12-4 and TRBJ1-1; D gene unclear. Trimming pared 5 bases from V and 8 bases from J, leaving 18 bases between. The CDR3 is made up of 14 amino acids.

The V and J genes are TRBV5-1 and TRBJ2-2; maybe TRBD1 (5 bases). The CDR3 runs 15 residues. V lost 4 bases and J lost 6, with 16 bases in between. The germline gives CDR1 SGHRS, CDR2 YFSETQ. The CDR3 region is CASSIRDGGAGELFF. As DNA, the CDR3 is TGCGCCAGCAGCATCAGGGATGGTGGGGCCGGGGAGCTGTTTTTT.

The CDR3 loop reads CASSRTSGLTDTQYF. The CDR3 nucleotides are TGTGCCAGCAGCCGGACTAGCGGACTTACAGATACGCAGTATTTT. J is TRBJ2-3 and V is TRBV7-3, with 10 bases fitting TRBD2. The V and J ends lost 5 bases and 3 bases, in that order; junction bases with no gene match: 5. The CDR3 has 15 amino acids. Germline CDR1 SGHTA, CDR2 FQGTGA. Complete variable domain (other parts from reference TRBV7-3 and TRBJ2-3): GAGVSQTPSNKVTEKGKYVELRCDPISGHTALYWYRQSLGQGPEFLIYFQGTGAADDSGLPNDRFFAVRPEGSVSTLKIQRTERGDSAVYLCASSRTSGLTDTQYFGPGTRLTVL.

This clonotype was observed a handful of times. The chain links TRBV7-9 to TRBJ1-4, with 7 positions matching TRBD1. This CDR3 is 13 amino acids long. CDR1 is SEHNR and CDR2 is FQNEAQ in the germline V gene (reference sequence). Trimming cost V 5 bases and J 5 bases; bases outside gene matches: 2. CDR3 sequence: CASSRDSNEKLFF. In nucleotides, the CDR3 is TGTGCCAGCAGCCGGGACAGCAATGAAAAACTGTTTTTT.